The clone carrying this T cell receptor (beta chain) was detected many times. What it binds is unknown. The data originate from a study of T cells in Graves' hyperthyroidism and ophthalmopathy. Notes on the study in general: Patients with ophthalmopathy were separated from those with stable hyperthyroidism by a 13 V-J model. Blood also held most thyroid clonotypes expanded beyond 0.001. With a median lead of 6.5 months before onset, the model predicted ophthalmopathy.

Amplification targeted TCR beta CDR3 regions from RNA transcripts. HTBI primers were employed in a first-round RT-PCR of the TCR CDR3. TCRdb re-called the multiplex PCR reads with MiXCR, one entry per CDR3 protein. The sample consists of under 350,000 distinct CDR3 sequences, more than 15% of them appearing once. The sample consisted of blood. The sequence was obtained from a woman in her sixties or seventies with Graves' ophthalmopathy.

CDR3 protein: CSARSNVDTQYF. For the CDR3, the DNA is TGCAGTGCTAGGAGCAACGTTGATACGCAGTATTTT. V usage is TRBV20-1 and J usage is TRBJ2-3; D uncertain. CDR3 length: 12 residues. CDR1 is DFQATT and CDR2 is SNEGSKA in the germline V gene (reference sequence). V was clipped by 3 bases and J by 6 bases, with 10 bases between them.